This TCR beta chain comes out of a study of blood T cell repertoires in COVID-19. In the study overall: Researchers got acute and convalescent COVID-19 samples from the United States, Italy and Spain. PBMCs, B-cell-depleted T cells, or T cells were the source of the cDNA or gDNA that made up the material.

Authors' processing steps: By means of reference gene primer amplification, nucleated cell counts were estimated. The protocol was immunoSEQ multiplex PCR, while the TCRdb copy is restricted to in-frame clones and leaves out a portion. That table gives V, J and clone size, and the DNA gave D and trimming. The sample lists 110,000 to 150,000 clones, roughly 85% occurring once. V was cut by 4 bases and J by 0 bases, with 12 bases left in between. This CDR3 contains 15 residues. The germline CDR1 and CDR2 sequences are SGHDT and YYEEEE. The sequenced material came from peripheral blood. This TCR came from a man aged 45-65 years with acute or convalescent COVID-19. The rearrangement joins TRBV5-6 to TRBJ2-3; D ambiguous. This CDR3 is CASSAAVFSTDTQYF. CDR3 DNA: TGTGCCAGCAGCGCGGCAGTTTTCAGCACAGATACGCAGTATTTT.